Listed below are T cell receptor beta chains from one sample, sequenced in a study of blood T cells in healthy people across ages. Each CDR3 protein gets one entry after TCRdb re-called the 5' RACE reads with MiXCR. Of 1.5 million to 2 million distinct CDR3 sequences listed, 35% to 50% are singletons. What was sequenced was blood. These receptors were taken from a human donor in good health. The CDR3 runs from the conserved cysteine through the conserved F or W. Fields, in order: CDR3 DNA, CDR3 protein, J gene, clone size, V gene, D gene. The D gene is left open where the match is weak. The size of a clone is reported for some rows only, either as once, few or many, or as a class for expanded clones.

DNA: TGCGCCCGCAGCCAAGGAGACAGGGGTGCAGGCTATGGCTACACCTTC; CDR3: CARSQGDRGAGYGYTF; J: TRBJ1-2; size: -; V: TRBV4-1; D: TRBD1
DNA: TGCAGCGTTGGGGACCGTAATGAAAAACTGTTTTTT; CDR3: CSVGDRNEKLFF; J: TRBJ1-4; size: -; V: TRBV29-1; D: -
DNA: TGCGCCAGCAGCACCCAAGGTTCCTACGAGCAGTACTTC; CDR3: CASSTQGSYEQYF; J: TRBJ2-7; size: few; V: TRBV5-1; D: -
DNA: TGCAGCGTGGAGGGACACCTCTACAATAAGCAGTTCTTC; CDR3: CSVEGHLYNKQFF; J: TRBJ2-1; size: -; V: TRBV29-1; D: -
DNA: TGCAGTGCTTCCCAGGGACCGGGGTCCTACGAGCAGTACTTC; CDR3: CSASQGPGSYEQYF; J: TRBJ2-7; size: few; V: TRBV20-1; D: -
DNA: TGTGCCAGCAGCCCTTTCCTCGGGACAGGGAGCCCTGGGGCCAACGTCCTGACTTTC; CDR3: CASSPFLGTGSPGANVLTF; J: TRBJ2-6; size: -; V: TRBV11-3; D: TRBD1
DNA: TGTGCCAGCAGCTCACAGCGGGGGGACACAGATACGCAGTATTTT; CDR3: CASSSQRGDTDTQYF; J: TRBJ2-3; size: -; V: TRBV7-2; D: TRBD2
DNA: TGTGCCAGCAGCGTAGCTCGGGGTTTTGGTGAGCAGTTCTTC; CDR3: CASSVARGFGEQFF; J: TRBJ2-1; size: few; V: TRBV9; D: -
DNA: TGCAGTGCTAGAGATCGGGGGCAGGGAGGAGACAATGAGCAGTTCTTC; CDR3: CSARDRGQGGDNEQFF; J: TRBJ2-1; size: many; V: TRBV20-1; D: -
DNA: TGTGCCAGCAGCAAAGCAGGGGGGGACGAAAAACTGTTTTTT; CDR3: CASSKAGGDEKLFF; J: TRBJ1-4; size: -; V: TRBV7-9; D: TRBD1
DNA: TGCGCCAGCAGCTTGGCGGGGGAGAATCAGCCCCAGCATTTT; CDR3: CASSLAGENQPQHF; J: TRBJ1-5; size: -; V: TRBV5-1; D: -
DNA: TGTGCCAGCAGTTTCTCTACCGGACGGGGAAAACTGTTTTTT; CDR3: CASSFSTGRGKLFF; J: TRBJ1-4; size: many; V: TRBV12-3/TRBV12-4; D: -
DNA: TGCGCCAGCAGCTTGGGGGACAGCAAAAATGAAAAACTGTTTTTT; CDR3: CASSLGDSKNEKLFF; J: TRBJ1-4; size: few; V: TRBV5-1; D: TRBD1
DNA: TGTGCCAGCTCACCCCGGCAGGGGCCTACAGATACGCAGTATTTT; CDR3: CASSPRQGPTDTQYF; J: TRBJ2-3; size: -; V: TRBV18; D: -
DNA: TGTGCCAGCAGCTTTCGGGGGATAGCTAATGAAGAACTGTTTTTT; CDR3: CASSFRGIANEELFF; J: TRBJ1-4; size: -; V: TRBV7-2; D: -
DNA: TGTGCCACCAGTGATTTGGGAGCAGGGCGCTCCTACAATGAGCAGTACTTC; CDR3: CATSDLGAGRSYNEQYF; J: TRBJ2-7; size: -; V: TRBV24-1; D: -
DNA: TGTGCCACCCCATCGACAGTCCACTACAAGCAGTACTTC; CDR3: CATPSTVHYKQYF; J: TRBJ2-7; size: -; V: TRBV15; D: -
DNA: TGTGCCAGCAGCTTAGGGAGGACAGAAAACAATGAGCAGTTCTTC; CDR3: CASSLGRTENNEQFF; J: TRBJ2-1; size: few; V: TRBV11-2; D: -
DNA: TGCAGTGCTAGAGGGTGGCTAGCGGGAATGGGGACCCAGTACTTC; CDR3: CSARGWLAGMGTQYF; J: TRBJ2-5; size: -; V: TRBV20-1; D: TRBD2
DNA: TGCGCCAGCAGTCCCGGGACAGGGAATCGGATCGACGAGCAGTACTTC; CDR3: CASSPGTGNRIDEQYF; J: TRBJ2-7; size: -; V: TRBV5-1; D: TRBD1
DNA: TGCGCCAGCAGCTTGGCCATTTCAGGGGCCGGTGGCACTGAAGCTTTCTTT; CDR3: CASSLAISGAGGTEAFF; J: TRBJ1-1; size: -; V: TRBV5-1; D: -
DNA: TGTGCCACCAGTGATCCGCGCCGCTCCTACGAGCAGTACTTC; CDR3: CATSDPRRSYEQYF; J: TRBJ2-7; size: -; V: TRBV24-1; D: -
DNA: TGTGCCAGCAGTAATCAGGGGAGGGGGCAAGAGACCCAGTACTTC; CDR3: CASSNQGRGQETQYF; J: TRBJ2-5; size: few; V: TRBV6-6; D: -
DNA: TGTGCCAGCAGCGAAGAGGTTGGCTATGGCTACACCTTC; CDR3: CASSEEVGYGYTF; J: TRBJ1-2; size: few; V: TRBV9; D: -
DNA: TGCGCCAGCAGCGGGGAAGGGTCTAGGCTCTCTGGGGCCAACGTCCTGACTTTC; CDR3: CASSGEGSRLSGANVLTF; J: TRBJ2-6; size: once; V: TRBV5-1; D: -
DNA: TGCAGTGCTAGCGCCGGGACAGGGGGCTGGGAGACCCAGTACTTC; CDR3: CSASAGTGGWETQYF; J: TRBJ2-5; size: -; V: TRBV20-1; D: TRBD1
DNA: TGTGCCAGCAGCTGGCCGCTGCGGGGAGCCCAAGAGACCCAGTACTTC; CDR3: CASSWPLRGAQETQYF; J: TRBJ2-5; size: few; V: TRBV7-2; D: -
DNA: TGCAGTGCTAGAGCTAAGCGGGGGTACAATGAGCAGTTCTTC; CDR3: CSARAKRGYNEQFF; J: TRBJ2-1; size: -; V: TRBV20-1; D: TRBD2
DNA: TGTGCCAGCAGCTGGTGGGACCGCTACTCTGGAAACACCATATATTTT; CDR3: CASSWWDRYSGNTIYF; J: TRBJ1-3; size: -; V: TRBV7-9; D: -
DNA: TGTGCCAGCAGTGAATCTGAAGGGCAGGCCTACAATGAGCAGTTCTTC; CDR3: CASSESEGQAYNEQFF; J: TRBJ2-1; size: few; V: TRBV2; D: -
DNA: TGTGCTAGTGGTTTGCCCGAACAGGGTCGCTACGAGCAGTACTTC; CDR3: CASGLPEQGRYEQYF; J: TRBJ2-7; size: few; V: TRBV12-5; D: -
DNA: TGCAGTGCTAGCCCTTGGGGACTGGCGGGGGGCTACTCCTACGAGCAGTACTTC; CDR3: CSASPWGLAGGYSYEQYF; J: TRBJ2-7; size: -; V: TRBV20-1; D: TRBD2
DNA: TGTGCCAGCAGTTTGGGAGGTGGTTCCGATGGCTACACCTTC; CDR3: CASSLGGGSDGYTF; J: TRBJ1-2; size: few; V: TRBV6-5; D: -
DNA: TGCGCCAGCAGCCAATCTAGCGGGGGGGCCTACGAGCAGTACTTC; CDR3: CASSQSSGGAYEQYF; J: TRBJ2-7; size: -; V: TRBV4-1; D: TRBD2
DNA: TGTGCCAGCAGCCATTATGAGGACAGGGGGCAGGCAGATACGCAGTATTTT; CDR3: CASSHYEDRGQADTQYF; J: TRBJ2-3; size: few; V: TRBV7-3; D: TRBD1
DNA: TGTGCCAGCAGCCTTTTGACGTGGGACAGGGAAGATGAGCAGTTCTTC; CDR3: CASSLLTWDREDEQFF; J: TRBJ2-1; size: -; V: TRBV5-4; D: TRBD1
DNA: TGCGCCAGCAGCCAGGGACTAGCGGGGGACCTTTCCTACAATGAGCAGTTCTTC; CDR3: CASSQGLAGDLSYNEQFF; J: TRBJ2-1; size: few; V: TRBV4-3; D: TRBD2